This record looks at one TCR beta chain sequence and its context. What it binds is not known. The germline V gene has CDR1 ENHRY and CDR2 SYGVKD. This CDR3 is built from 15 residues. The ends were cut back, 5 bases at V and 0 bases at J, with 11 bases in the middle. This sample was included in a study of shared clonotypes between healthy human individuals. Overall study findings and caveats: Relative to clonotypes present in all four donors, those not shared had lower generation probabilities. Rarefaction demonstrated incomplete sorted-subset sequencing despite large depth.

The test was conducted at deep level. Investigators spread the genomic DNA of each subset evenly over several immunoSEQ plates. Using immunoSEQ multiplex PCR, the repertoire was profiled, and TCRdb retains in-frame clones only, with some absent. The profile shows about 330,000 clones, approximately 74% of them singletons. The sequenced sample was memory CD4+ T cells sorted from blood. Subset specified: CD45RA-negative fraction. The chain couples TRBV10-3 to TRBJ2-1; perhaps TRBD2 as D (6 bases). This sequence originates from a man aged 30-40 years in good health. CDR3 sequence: CAISSGSPSYNEQFF. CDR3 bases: TGTGCCATCAGTAGCGGGTCCCCCTCCTACAATGAGCAGTTCTTC.